One and the same sample provided the 26 T cell receptor beta chains below, sequenced in a study of CD8+ T cells in alopecia areata. Reverse transcription of extracted RNA yielded cDNA, which provided the sequencing template. Here immunoSEQ multiplex PCR was the method, and the copy in TCRdb shows in-frame clones only, minus some. The sample has fewer than 250,000 clones, 57% seen once. Sample: CD4+ T cells sorted from blood, taken at week 0. Source of these receptors: a human donor with alopecia areata.

V and J are TRBV30 and TRBJ2-7; D is ambiguous. Germline loops: CDR1 GTSNPN, CDR2 SVGIG (reference sequence). The CDR3 has 10 amino acids. Trimming took 3 bases from V and 7 from J, leaving 7 bases between them. The CDR3 coding sequence is TGTGCCTGGAGCCGCCTGGAGCAGTACTTC. As protein: CAWSRLEQYF. Full variable domain (outside the CDR3, taken from reference TRBV30 and TRBJ2-7): SQTIHQWPATLVQPVGSPLSLECTVEGTSNPNLYWYRQAAGRGLQLLFYSVGIGQISSEVPQNLSASRPQDRQFILSSKKLLLSDSGFYLCAWSRLEQYFGPGTRLTVT.

CDR3 amino acids: CASSYVAGGTQTQYF. The CDR3 DNA sequence: TGTGCCAGCAGTTACGTTGCGGGAGGAACGCAGACCCAGTACTTC. The V call is TRBV6-5, the J call TRBJ2-5; 8 positions match TRBD2. Trimming took 2 bases from V and 6 from J; bases not matched to a gene: 8. This CDR3 region has 15 residues. Germline CDR1 reads MNHEY; CDR2 reads SVGAGI.

The V gene is TRBV4-1, the J gene TRBJ2-6, with 9 bases identical to TRBD1. The germline V gene encodes CDR1 MGHRA and CDR2 YSYEKL. The CDR3 totals 14 residues. Trimming at V came to 2 bases and at J to 12 bases, leaving 5 bases not matched to a gene. CDR3 sequence (DNA): TGCGCCAGCAGCCAACCCGGGACAGGGTCCGTCCTGACTTTC. This codes for CASSQPGTGSVLTF.

The V gene is TRBV12-5, the J gene TRBJ1-1; D is possibly TRBD1 (6 bases). This CDR3 comprises 15 residues. Germline V gives CDR1 LGHNT, CDR2 FRNRAP. Between the trimmed V and J ends, which lost 6 bases and 0 bases, there was a span of 14 bases. The CDR3 loop reads CASGVGQSVNTEAFF. CDR3 nucleotide sequence: TGTGCTAGTGGAGTCGGACAGTCAGTGAACACTGAAGCTTTCTTT.

This clone has more than one count but fewer than ten. The chain uses TRBV9 and TRBJ1-2; 7 bases align to TRBD1. After removal of 6 bases from V and 7 bases from J, the junction contained 3 bases not matched to a gene. Germline lookup yields CDR1 SGDLS and CDR2 YYNGEE. The CDR3 has 11 amino acids. CDR3 DNA: TGTGCCAGCACCAGGGGGGGTGGCTACACCTTC. Translated: CASTRGGGYTF.

This chain joins TRBV29-1 and TRBJ1-1; weak D call: TRBD1 (5 bases). The ends were cut back, 5 bases at V and 1 base at J, with 14 bases in the middle. CDR1 SQVTM and CDR2 ANQGSEA come from the germline V gene. The CDR3 is 14 amino acids. CDR3: CSVRTPRGNTEAFF. In DNA form, the CDR3 reads TGCAGCGTTCGGACACCCCGTGGGAACACTGAAGCTTTCTTT.

The table lists this clone with a count of one. This chain connects TRBV5-1 to TRBJ2-2, with 8 positions matching TRBD1. The length of the CDR3 is 13 residues. V gave up 9 bases and J gave up 4 bases; unmatched junction bases: 5. Germline loops: CDR1 SGHRS, CDR2 YFSETQ. This CDR3 reads CATMTGVTGELFF. The DNA of the CDR3 is TGCGCCACCATGACAGGGGTCACCGGGGAGCTGTTTTTT. The full variable domain, its missing parts supplied by reference TRBV5-1 and TRBJ2-2, is KAGVTQTPRYLIKTRGQQVTLSCSPISGHRSVSWYQQTPGQGLQFLFEYFSETQRNKGNFPGRFSGRQFSNSRSEMNVSTLELGDSALYLCATMTGVTGELFFGEGSRLTVL.

This clone was detected many times. The J gene is TRBJ2-7, the V gene TRBV6-5; 7 bases match TRBD1. Germline V CDR1 and CDR2: MNHEY, SVGAGI. V trimming: 6 bases; J trimming: 0 bases; junction bases outside the gene matches: 8. The CDR3 is 15 amino acids. The DNA for the CDR3 is TGTGCCAGCAGCTATGGACAGGTTAACTCCTACGAGCAGTACTTC. Protein: CASSYGQVNSYEQYF.

This clone showed up just a few times. The V gene is TRBV6-6, the J gene TRBJ1-4; D is undetermined. V was cut by 4 bases and J by 9 bases, with 6 bases left in between. Germline V gene sequence: CDR1 MNHNY, CDR2 SVGAGI (reference sequence). The CDR3 contains 11 residues. The CDR3 sequence is CASSSMKKLFF. CDR3 coding DNA: TGTGCCAGCAGTTCCATGAAAAAACTGTTTTTT.

Details on this clone: In the same sample, other DNA sequences code for this CDR3. V is TRBV14 and J is TRBJ2-5; 11 bases agree with TRBD1. CDR1 and CDR2 (germline): SGHDN, FVKESK. The V gene end was trimmed by 1 base and the J gene end by 4 bases; junction bases not matched to a gene: 5. This CDR3 is built from 16 residues. The CDR3 reads CASSQADRGRGETQYF. The CDR3 nucleotides read TGTGCCAGCAGCCAAGCGGACAGGGGGCGCGGAGAGACCCAGTACTTC.

Only a few counts were recorded for this clone. The rearrangement joins TRBV10-1 to TRBJ2-3, with a weak D call TRBD1 (6 bases). Trimming pared 0 bases from V and 4 bases from J, leaving 11 bases between. CDR3 length equals 15 residues. Germline assignment: CDR1 WNHNN and CDR2 SYGVQD (reference sequence). CDR3 sequence: CASSESGAQPDTQYF. CDR3 sequence (DNA): TGCGCCAGCAGTGAGTCGGGGGCCCAACCAGATACGCAGTATTTT.

This clone was picked up a small number of times. This chain links TRBV10-3 with TRBJ2-1; 7 bases align to TRBD1. Germline assignment: CDR1 ENHRY and CDR2 SYGVKD. Unmatched junction bases numbered 3, after V lost 5 bases and J lost 8 bases. The CDR3 is made up of 12 amino acids. CDR3 sequence reads: CAISKGGDEQFF. The CDR3 bases are TGTGCCATCAGTAAAGGGGGCGATGAGCAGTTCTTC.

As regards this clone: The same CDR3 is also encoded by other DNA sequences in this sample. The rearrangement links TRBV25-1 to TRBJ2-2; D is unclear. Germline CDR1 MGHDK, CDR2 SYGVNS. The CDR3 loop spans 12 amino acids. Trimming took off 8 bases at V and 5 bases at J, with 9 bases between the two ends. The CDR3 sequence is CASRFSTGELFF. The CDR3 bases are TGTGCCAGCCGATTCTCTACCGGGGAGCTGTTTTTT. Based on the CDR3 plus reference TRBV25-1 and TRBJ2-2, the full variable domain is EADIYQTPRYLVIGTGKKITLECSQTMGHDKMYWYQQDPGMELHLIHYSYGVNSTEKGDLSSESTVSRIRTEHFPLTLESARPSHTSQYLCASRFSTGELFFGEGSRLTVL.

This rearrangement joins TRBV19 to TRBJ2-2; 8 bases are shared with TRBD1. The CDR3 consists of 15 residues. Trimming at V came to 9 bases and at J to 7 bases, leaving 13 bases not matched to a gene. Germline lookup yields CDR1 LNHDA and CDR2 SQIVND (reference sequence). In DNA form, the CDR3 reads TGTGCCAGCCATGATCCGGGACAGGCGGTCGGGGAGCTGTTTTTT. This sequence encodes CASHDPGQAVGELFF.

A few counts support this clone. The genes are TRBV27 and TRBJ1-2; weak D call: TRBD1 (6 bases). The CDR3 contains 15 residues. V was trimmed by 5 bases and J by 1 base, leaving 14 bases between them. In germline, CDR1 is MNHEY, CDR2 SMNVEV (reference sequence). This CDR3 is CASSMWGTSNYGYTF. In DNA, the CDR3 is TGTGCCAGCAGTATGTGGGGGACAAGTAACTATGGCTACACCTTC.

The CDR3 protein is CSERQGAGETQYF. The CDR3 DNA follows: TGCAGCGAGAGACAGGGGGCCGGAGAGACCCAGTACTTC. The J gene is TRBJ2-5, the V gene TRBV29-1; TRBD1 agrees at 10 bases. There are 13 residues in the CDR3. Germline V gene lookup returns CDR1 SQVTM and CDR2 ANQGSEA. V lost 7 bases, J lost 4 bases, and 6 bases stayed unmatched.

This clone was seen just once. The chain recombines TRBV5-1 with TRBJ1-5; perhaps TRBD1 as D (5 bases). From germline, CDR1 is SGHRS and CDR2 YFSETQ. The CDR3 consists of 17 residues. With 0 bases removed from V and 0 bases from J, the gap between germline ends came to 13 bases. In DNA form, the CDR3 reads TGCGCCAGCAGCTTGGAATCTTTGGACATTAGCAATCAGCCCCAGCATTTT. It yields the protein CASSLESLDISNQPQHF.

This clone has only a few counts. The chain employs TRBV10-3 and TRBJ2-7, with D unresolved. The CDR3 is made up of 16 amino acids. Trimming pared 6 bases from V and 2 bases from J, leaving 20 bases between. CDR1 is ENHRY, CDR2 SYGVKD, per germline. DNA for the CDR3: TGTGCCATCAGCCGAACGGCCAAGAGGTCCCCCTACGAGCAGTACTTC. Translating it yields CAISRTAKRSPYEQYF.

V usage is TRBV9 and J usage is TRBJ1-1; 8 bases line up with TRBD1. The germline V gene has CDR1 SGDLS and CDR2 YYNGEE. The ends lost 3 bases at V and 2 bases at J; junction bases unmatched: 9. The CDR3 runs 16 residues. The CDR3 DNA sequence: TGTGCCAGCAGCGCAACGGCGACAGGGGCAAACACTGAAGCTTTCTTT. Protein: CASSATATGANTEAFF.

This clone was counted only a few times. This chain joins TRBV5-1 and TRBJ2-1; D is perhaps TRBD1 (5 bases). V was trimmed by 0 bases and J by 2 bases, leaving 9 bases between them. CDR1 is SGHRS and CDR2 is YFSETQ in the germline V gene. The CDR3 extends over 15 amino acids. The chain's CDR3 is CASSLGEGAYNEQFF. The CDR3 nucleotides read TGCGCCAGCAGCTTGGGTGAAGGGGCCTACAATGAGCAGTTCTTC. Complete variable domain (other parts from reference TRBV5-1 and TRBJ2-1): KAGVTQTPRYLIKTRGQQVTLSCSPISGHRSVSWYQQTPGQGLQFLFEYFSETQRNKGNFPGRFSGRQFSNSRSEMNVSTLELGDSALYLCASSLGEGAYNEQFFGPGTRLTVL.

The chain has TRBV11-2 and TRBJ2-2; D gene uncertain. Trimming took off 1 base at V and 1 base at J, with 10 bases between the two ends. CDR1 is SGHAT and CDR2 is FQNNGV in the germline V gene. The CDR3 sequence is 16 residues long. DNA of the CDR3: TGTGCCAGCAGCTTAGGGCGCGGATTGAACACCGGGGAGCTGTTTTTT. Protein sequence: CASSLGRGLNTGELFF.

This clone was seen a few times. The rearrangement links TRBV27 to TRBJ1-2, with unresolved D. The CDR3 contains 13 residues. The germline V gene has CDR1 MNHEY and CDR2 SMNVEV (reference sequence). V gave up 6 bases and J gave up 2 bases, with 10 bases separating them. The chain's CDR3 is CASSPIGNYGYTF. CDR3 in DNA: TGTGCCAGCAGCCCCATCGGGAACTATGGCTACACCTTC.

This clone was observed a single time. The CDR3 is CASSLQGFAYEQYF. The DNA for the CDR3 is TGTGCCAGCAGCCTACAGGGATTCGCCTACGAGCAGTACTTC. The V and J genes are TRBV5-6 and TRBJ2-7; D may be TRBD1 (6 bases). This CDR3 has 14 amino acids. The V and J ends lost 4 bases and 2 bases respectively, with 13 bases between them. Germline V gives CDR1 SGHDT, CDR2 YYEEEE.

Note on this clone: One junction end disagrees with the germline gene, perhaps due to a read error. As DNA, the CDR3 is TGCGCCAGCAGCTATGTGGAGAGCGGGGGGGATACGCAGTATTTT. It encodes CASSYVESGGDTQYF. The rearrangement joins TRBV5-4 to TRBJ2-3; 9 bases align to TRBD2. The CDR3 is made up of 15 amino acids. In germline, CDR1 is SGHNT, CDR2 YYREEE (reference sequence).

The V and J genes are TRBV6-1 and TRBJ1-1; no firm D call. Trimming stripped 7 bases from V and 6 bases from J, with 9 bases between. Germline V CDR1 and CDR2: MNHNS, SASEGT. The CDR3 has 11 residues. The chain's CDR3 is CASTYLAEAFF. The CDR3, as DNA: TGTGCCAGCACTTATTTGGCTGAAGCTTTCTTT.

The chain has TRBV7-8 and TRBJ1-4; D gene ambiguous. This CDR3 is 14 amino acids long. V was shortened by 5 bases and J by 4 bases, with 11 bases between the two germline ends. Germline CDR1 is SGHVS and CDR2 is FQNEAQ. The CDR3 region has the DNA TGTGCCAGCAGCCCTGGGCGGTATAATGAAAAACTGTTTTTT. Translating it yields CASSPGRYNEKLFF.